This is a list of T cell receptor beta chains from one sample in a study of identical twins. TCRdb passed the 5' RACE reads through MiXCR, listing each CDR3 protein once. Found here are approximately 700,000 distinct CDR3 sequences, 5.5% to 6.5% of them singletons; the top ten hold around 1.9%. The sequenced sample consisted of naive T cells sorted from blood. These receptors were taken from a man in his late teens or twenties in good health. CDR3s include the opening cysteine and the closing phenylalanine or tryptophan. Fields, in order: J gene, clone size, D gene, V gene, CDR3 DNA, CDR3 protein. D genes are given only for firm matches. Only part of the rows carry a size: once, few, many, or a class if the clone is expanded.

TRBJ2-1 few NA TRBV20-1 TGCAGTGCCCCCACCCGGTACAATGAGCAGTTCTTC CSAPTRYNEQFF
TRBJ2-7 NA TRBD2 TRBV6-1 TGTGCCAGCAGTCGGCTAGCGGGAGGTCCCGCCGAGCAGTACTTC CASSRLAGGPAEQYF
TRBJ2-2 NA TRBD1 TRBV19 TGTGCCAGTATTTCCTGGGACAGCACGTCCACCGGGGAGCTGTTTTTT CASISWDSTSTGELFF
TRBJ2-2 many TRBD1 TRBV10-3 TGTGCCATCCTGACAGGGTCCGGGGAGCTGTTTTTT CAILTGSGELFF
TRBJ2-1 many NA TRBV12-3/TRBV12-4 TGTGCCAGCAGCCCAGGGGGGGTGCAGTTCTTC CASSPGGVQFF
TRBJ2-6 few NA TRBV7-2 TGTGCCAGCAGCGCTAGACAGGAGTCTGGGGCCAACGTCCTGACTTTC CASSARQESGANVLTF
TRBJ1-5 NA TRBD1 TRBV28 TGTGCCAGCAGTTTACCGACAGGGATCAATCAGCCCCAGCATTTT CASSLPTGINQPQHF
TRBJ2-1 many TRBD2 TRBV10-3 TGTGCCATCAGTGAGTCGGGTTTGGCTAGCGGGAGGAAAAACAATGAGCAGTTCTTC CAISESGLASGRKNNEQFF
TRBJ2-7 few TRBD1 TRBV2 TGTGCCAGCAGTGAGGACAGGAACTCCTACGAGCAGTACTTC CASSEDRNSYEQYF
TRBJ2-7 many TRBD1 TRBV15 TGTGCCACCAGCAGAGGACAGGGTACCTACGAGCAGTACTTC CATSRGQGTYEQYF
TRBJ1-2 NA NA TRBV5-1 TGCGCCAGCAGCTTGGGGGGGACACCAGACTATGGCTACACCTTC CASSLGGTPDYGYTF
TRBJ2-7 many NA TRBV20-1 TGCAGTGCTCTCGACAGGAGCACCTACGAGCAGTACTTC CSALDRSTYEQYF
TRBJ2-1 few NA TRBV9 TGTGCCAGCAGCCCGAGCGGGTCACCTAATGAGCAGTTCTTC CASSPSGSPNEQFF
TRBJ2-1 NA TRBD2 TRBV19 TGTGCCAGTCACCCCGGGAGGGCTGGCTACAATGAGCAGTTCTTC CASHPGRAGYNEQFF
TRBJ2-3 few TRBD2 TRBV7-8 TGTGCCAGCAGCCCAGGAGAGCTAGCGGGAGCATCGCAGTATTTT CASSPGELAGASQYF
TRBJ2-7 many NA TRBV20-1 TGCAGTGCTAGCGCTGGAGTCGAGCAGTACTTC CSASAGVEQYF
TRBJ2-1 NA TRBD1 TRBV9 TGTGCCAGCAGGGGACAGGGAAATGAGCAGTTCTTC CASRGQGNEQFF
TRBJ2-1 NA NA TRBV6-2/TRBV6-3 TGTGCCAGCAGTTACCACCCGGGGGCGCGGGAAGAGCAGTTCTTC CASSYHPGAREEQFF
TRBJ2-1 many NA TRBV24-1 TGTGCCACCAGTGATCCGGGGACTTCGAATGAGCAGTTCTTC CATSDPGTSNEQFF
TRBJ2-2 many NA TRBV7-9 TGTGCCAGCAGCCCCCTTCAAGGCGGGGAGCTGTTTTTT CASSPLQGGELFF
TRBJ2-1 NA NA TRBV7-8 TGTGCCAGCAGGCCTCCTGACGGCGGACCGTACAATGAGCAGTTCTTC CASRPPDGGPYNEQFF
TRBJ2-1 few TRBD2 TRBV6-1 TGTGCCAGCAGGGAAGAAGAGCGGGAGCGTCACTACAATGAGCAGTTCTTC CASREEERERHYNEQFF
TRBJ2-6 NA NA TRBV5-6 TGTGCCAGCAGCTTCGGATGGAGCGCTGGGGCCAACGTCCTGACTTTC CASSFGWSAGANVLTF
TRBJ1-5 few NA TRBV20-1 TGCAGTGCTAGAGATTCGGGTTGGAGCAATCAGCCCCAGCATTTT CSARDSGWSNQPQHF
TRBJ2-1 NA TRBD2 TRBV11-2 TGTGCCAGCAGCCCCCCTAGCGGGAGATACAATGAGCAGTTCTTC CASSPPSGRYNEQFF
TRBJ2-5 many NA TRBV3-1 TGTGCCAGCAGCCAAGAAAGGGAGACCCAGTACTTC CASSQERETQYF
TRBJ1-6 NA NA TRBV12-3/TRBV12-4 TGTGCCAGCAGCCAACAGTCAGGCTCTAATTCACCCCTCCACTTT CASSQQSGSNSPLHF
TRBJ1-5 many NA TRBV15 TGTGCCACCAGCAGGAAGCAGGGAGGTCAGCCCCAGCATTTT CATSRKQGGQPQHF
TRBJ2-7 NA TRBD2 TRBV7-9 TGTGCCAGCAGCTCCCCCCTAGCGGGAGATCCCGAGCAGTACTTC CASSSPLAGDPEQYF
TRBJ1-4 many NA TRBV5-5 TGTGCCAGCAGCTTTCAGGGGCGAGGAGAAAAACTGTTTTTT CASSFQGRGEKLFF
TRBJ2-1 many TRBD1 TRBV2 TGTGCCAGCAGTGATTCTCGGCAGGGGGACAATGAGCAGTTCTTC CASSDSRQGDNEQFF
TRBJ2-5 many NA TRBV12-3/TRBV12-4 TGTGCCAGCAGTCCCGGTGGCGGACAGCGCGAGACCCAGTACTTC CASSPGGGQRETQYF
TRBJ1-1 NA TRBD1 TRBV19 TGTGCCAGTGGCTCGGGACAGGCGAGGGCTGAAGCTTTCTTT CASGSGQARAEAFF
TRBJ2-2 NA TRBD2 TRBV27 TGTGCCAGCAGTCAGACTAGCGGGAGTCTCGGGGAGCTGTTTTTT CASSQTSGSLGELFF
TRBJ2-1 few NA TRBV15 TGTGCCACCAGCAGAGTGGCTTCAGCCCTGGAGGACAATGAGCAGTTCTTC CATSRVASALEDNEQFF
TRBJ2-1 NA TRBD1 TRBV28 TGTGCCAGCAGAATGGGACAGGGGAGGGTGGACTACAATGAGCAGTTCTTC CASRMGQGRVDYNEQFF
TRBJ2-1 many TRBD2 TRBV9 TGTGCCAGCAGCCCGGGACTAGTTCCGCAGTTCTTC CASSPGLVPQFF
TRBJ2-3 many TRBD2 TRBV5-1 TGCGCCAGCAGCTCGGGACTAGCGGGAGGGATGGACAGCACAGATACGCAGTATTTT CASSSGLAGGMDSTDTQYF
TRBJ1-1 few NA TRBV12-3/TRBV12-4 TGTGCCAGCAGTTCTCTAAAAGCTTTCTTT CASSSLKAFF
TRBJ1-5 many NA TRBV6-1 TGTGCCAGCACCCGAGGACGGCTTAGCAATCAGCCCCAGCATTTT CASTRGRLSNQPQHF
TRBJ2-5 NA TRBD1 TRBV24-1 TGTGCCACCAGTGATTTCAGGGGGCGCGTGGAGACCCAGTACTTC CATSDFRGRVETQYF
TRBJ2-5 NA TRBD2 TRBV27 TGTGCCAGCAGTCCCGTTAGGCGAGGGGAGGGCAACCAAGAGACCCAGTACTTC CASSPVRRGEGNQETQYF
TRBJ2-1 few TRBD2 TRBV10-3 TGTGCCACCGGACTAGTCCCCTACAATGAGCAGTTCTTC CATGLVPYNEQFF
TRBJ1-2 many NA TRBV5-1 TGCGCCAGCAGTCCTCAGGGCGCTAACCGGGGCTACACCTTC CASSPQGANRGYTF
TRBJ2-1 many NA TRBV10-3 TGTGCCATCAGTGAGGGGGATAGAAATAATGAGCAGTTCTTC CAISEGDRNNEQFF
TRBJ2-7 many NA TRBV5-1 TGCGCCAGCAGCCCAAGCCAACAACCCGGCTACGAGCAGTACTTC CASSPSQQPGYEQYF
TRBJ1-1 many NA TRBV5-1 TGCGCCAGCAGCTTGACGATGGCGAACACTGAAGCTTTCTTT CASSLTMANTEAFF
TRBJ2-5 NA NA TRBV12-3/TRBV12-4 TGTGCCAGCAGTCCTATAGCGGACAACCAAGAGGCCCAGTACTTC CASSPIADNQEAQYF
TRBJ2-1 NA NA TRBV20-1 TGCAGTGCTAGAGATTCGCGCCTACCTCGGGGCGAGCAGTTCTTC CSARDSRLPRGEQFF
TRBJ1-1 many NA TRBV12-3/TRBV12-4 TGTGCCAGCAGCCGTGGACAGCCACTACTCCCGAACACTGAAGCTTTCTTT CASSRGQPLLPNTEAFF
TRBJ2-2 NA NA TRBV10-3 TGTGCCATCAGTGAGTCGTACTCGGACAGAACGAACACCGGGGAGCTGTTTTTT CAISESYSDRTNTGELFF
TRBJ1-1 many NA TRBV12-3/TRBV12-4 TGTGCCAGCAGTTTCGTGGGTAGTACTGAAGCTTTCTTT CASSFVGSTEAFF
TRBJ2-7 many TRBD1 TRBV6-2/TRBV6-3 TGTGCCAGCAGTTACTCGACCGGGACAGGGGGCAAGAATGAGCAGTACTTC CASSYSTGTGGKNEQYF
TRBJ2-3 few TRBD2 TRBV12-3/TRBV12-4 TGTGCCAGCAGTCCACCCCCGTGGGGCGGGAGGGTCACAGATACGCAGTATTTT CASSPPPWGGRVTDTQYF
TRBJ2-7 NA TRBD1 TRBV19 TGTGCCAGTAGCGACAGGGAACGGCAGTACTTC CASSDRERQYF
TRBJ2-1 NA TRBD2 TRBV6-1 TGTGCCGTCGGGAGGGCCGGCTACAATGAGCAGTTCTTC CAVGRAGYNEQFF
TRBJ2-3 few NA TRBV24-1 TGTGCCACCAGACCCAATTGGGGGGTGGGCAAAGACGGAGATCGGTCAGATACGCAGTATTTT CATRPNWGVGKDGDRSDTQYF